These 5 T cell receptor beta chains came from one sample sequenced in a study of cytomegalovirus exposure and HLA in healthy donors. It was with 60 Vbeta and 13 Jbeta primers that the PCR ran. Assay used: immunoSEQ multiplex PCR; TCRdb lists only in-frame clones, some missing. Seen in this sample are about 140,000 clones; the ten most common clones hold 2.2%. The sample consisted of PBMCs. These receptor sequences come from a woman aged 18 to 35 in good health and CMV-seronegative.

This chain connects TRBV30 to TRBJ2-3, with D maybe TRBD1 (6 bases). Germline V CDR1 and CDR2: GTSNPN, SVGIG (reference sequence). The CDR3 sequence is 11 residues long. Trimming pared 5 bases from V and 12 bases from J, leaving 15 bases between. For the CDR3, the DNA is TGTGCCTGGTCCAACCGGGACAATCAGTATTTT. This gives the protein CAWSNRDNQYF.

V usage is TRBV6-5 and J usage is TRBJ2-5; D is perhaps TRBD1 (6 bases). The last part of the DNA fits TRBJ2-7 better; the J call may be wrong. The CDR3 length is 16 residues. Germline CDR1 and CDR2: MNHEY and SVGAGI. The CDR3 DNA reads as TGTGCCAGCAGTTACTCGATGGACAGCCAAATCTACGAGCAGTACTTC. Its translation is CASSYSMDSQIYEQYF.

V usage is TRBV19 and J usage is TRBJ2-5; D call uncertain. Per the germline V gene, CDR1 is LNHDA and CDR2 is SQIVND (reference sequence). With 1 base removed from V and 1 base from J, the gap between germline ends came to 13 bases. The CDR3 runs to 16 residues. DNA for the CDR3: TGTGCCAGTAGTATAGTGGCGGAACGGCCCCAAGAGACCCAGTACTTC. This gives the protein CASSIVAERPQETQYF.

The chain links TRBV28 to TRBJ2-5, with TRBD1 matching 9 bases. The junction had 8 bases not matched to a gene; V was cut back by 3 bases and J by 0 bases. This CDR3 spans 17 amino acids. Germline V gene sequence: CDR1 MDHEN, CDR2 SYDVKM. CDR3 bases: TGTGCCAGCAGTTTCCCGGGACAGGGACGGTACCAAGAGACCCAGTACTTC. Encoded protein: CASSFPGQGRYQETQYF.

As regards this clone: The sample carries other DNA sequences with the same CDR3. The chain carries TRBV7-2 and TRBJ1-1, with D tentatively TRBD1 (6 bases). Looked up from germline, CDR1 is SGHTA and CDR2 is FQGNSA. This CDR3 contains 13 residues. With 3 bases removed from V and 1 base from J, the gap between germline ends came to 6 bases. The CDR3 region is CASSLDRNTEAFF. The CDR3 coding sequence is TGTGCCAGCAGCTTGGACAGGAACACTGAAGCTTTCTTT.